These 24 T cell receptor beta chains originate from one sample sequenced in a study of long-term antiretroviral therapy in people with HIV. Sequencing used immunoSEQ v3.0 at survey level. Assay: immunoSEQ multiplex PCR; the TCRdb copy retains only in-frame clones and omits some. The data hold some 27,000 clones, with about 85% observed a single time. The material was unsorted PBMCs, obtained 3 years after starting antiretroviral therapy. These receptors came from a man aged 35 to 55 with HIV.

The V gene is TRBV29-1, the J gene TRBJ2-7; D ambiguous. Trimming pared 4 bases from V and 1 base from J, leaving 11 bases between. Looked up from germline, CDR1 is SQVTM and CDR2 is ANQGSEA. The CDR3 consists of 13 residues. The CDR3 coding sequence is TGCAGCGTTGGGGCATCCTTGTCCTACGAGCAGTACTTC. Protein: CSVGASLSYEQYF.

This chain connects TRBV6-1 to TRBJ2-1; TRBD2 matches at 10 bases. Germline trimming cut 4 bases from V and 8 bases from J; bases unmatched to any gene: 11. Germline-derived CDR1 and CDR2 are MNHNS and SASEGT. The CDR3 has 16 amino acids. The CDR3 sequence: CASSARAGGVRDEQFF. The CDR3, as DNA: TGTGCCAGCAGTGCAAGAGCGGGAGGGGTGCGCGATGAGCAGTTCTTC.

This rearrangement joins TRBV6-5 to TRBJ1-1; 8 positions agree with TRBD1. The CDR3 covers 13 residues. The trim removed 4 bases at V and 6 bases at J, leaving 4 bases unmatched. The germline gives CDR1 MNHEY, CDR2 SVGAGI. This CDR3 reads CASSFDRGAEAFF. CDR3 DNA sequence: TGTGCCAGCAGTTTTGACAGGGGCGCTGAAGCTTTCTTT.

The chain recombines TRBV6-4 with TRBJ2-3, with 12 positions matching TRBD2. Per the germline V gene, CDR1 is MRHNA and CDR2 is SNTAGT. V trimming: 4 bases; J trimming: 1 base; junction bases outside the gene matches: 0. This CDR3 is built from 15 residues. As DNA, the CDR3 is TGTGCCAGCAGTGGGACTAGCGGGGGCACAGATACGCAGTATTTT. This gives the protein CASSGTSGGTDTQYF.

V is TRBV11-2 and J is TRBJ2-7, with TRBD1 matching over 7 bases. V lost 5 bases to trimming and J lost 3 bases; unmatched junction nucleotides: 1. CDR1 is SGHAT, CDR2 FQNNGV, per germline. The CDR3 is 12 residues long. The CDR3 bases are TGTGCCAGCAGCCCAGGGGGCTACGAGCAGTACTTC. As protein: CASSPGGYEQYF. The complete variable domain, with remaining parts taken from reference TRBV11-2 and TRBJ2-7, reads EAGVAQSPRYKIIEKRQSVAFWCNPISGHATLYWYQQILGQGPKLLIQFQNNGVVDDSQLPKDRFSAERLKGVDSTLKIQPAKLEDSAVYLCASSPGGYEQYFGPGTRLTVT.

The chain recombines TRBV5-1 with TRBJ2-5; 11 bases fit TRBD2. Germline lookup yields CDR1 SGHRS and CDR2 YFSETQ. The CDR3 sequence is 14 residues long. V shed 5 bases and J 5 bases; nucleotides not matched to a gene: 5. CDR3 bases: TGCGCCAGCAGAATGACTAGCGGGACCGAGACCCAGTACTTC. The encoded protein is CASRMTSGTETQYF.

The V and J genes are TRBV2 and TRBJ2-1; 9 nucleotides align to TRBD1. Trimming removed 2 bases from V and 6 bases from J; junction bases left unmatched: 2. This CDR3 has 14 residues. Germline-derived CDR1 and CDR2 are SNHLY and FYNNEI. The CDR3 nucleotides read TGTGCCAGCAGTGAACCGGGACAGGGCAATGAGCAGTTCTTC. Its protein product is CASSEPGQGNEQFF.

The chain couples TRBV7-6 to TRBJ1-3; 8 bases are shared with TRBD1. The CDR3 totals 17 residues. V dropped 5 bases and J dropped 0; count of bases not matched to a gene: 9. Germline V gene lookup returns CDR1 SGHVS and CDR2 FNYEAQ. The CDR3 DNA reads as TGTGCCAGCAGCAAGGGGACAGGAATGTCCTCTGGAAACACCATATATTTT. Encoded protein: CASSKGTGMSSGNTIYF.

The J gene is TRBJ1-1, the V gene TRBV9; TRBD1 is a possible D gene (5 bases). The CDR3 has 13 amino acids. V was pared by 4 bases and J by 4 bases, with 11 bases between. Germline V CDR1 and CDR2: SGDLS, YYNGEE. This CDR3 reads CASSPGTLTEAFF. In DNA form, the CDR3 reads TGTGCCAGCAGCCCCGGGACCCTCACTGAAGCTTTCTTT.

This clone was observed a few times. This chain connects TRBV7-2 to TRBJ1-1; TRBD1 matches 7 bases. Germline lookup yields CDR1 SGHTA and CDR2 FQGNSA. The CDR3 length is 14 residues. V was pared by 4 bases and J by 5 bases, with 7 bases of the junction left unmatched. This chain's CDR3 is CASSWRGLRTEAFF. The CDR3 DNA follows: TGTGCCAGCAGCTGGAGGGGGCTTCGAACTGAAGCTTTCTTT.

The V call is TRBV5-1, the J call TRBJ1-1; D is possibly TRBD1 (6 bases). The V end lost 4 bases, the J end lost 3 bases, and 10 bases lay between the germline ends. Germline values: CDR1 SGHRS, CDR2 YFSETQ. The CDR3 consists of 13 residues. CDR3 nucleotide sequence: TGCGCCAGCAGCGTGGGACAATACACTGAAGCTTTCTTT. Amino acids: CASSVGQYTEAFF.

This sequence joins TRBV9 and TRBJ1-1; tentative D call: TRBD1 (6 bases). This CDR3 has 14 residues. V shed 3 bases and J shed 4 bases, with 13 bases lying between them. From germline, CDR1 is SGDLS and CDR2 YYNGEE. The CDR3 is CASSAGQMPTEAFF. The CDR3 DNA follows: TGTGCCAGCAGCGCCGGACAGATGCCCACTGAAGCTTTCTTT.

The gene calls are TRBV7-9 and TRBJ1-4; 9 bases fit TRBD1. The germline V gene has CDR1 SEHNR and CDR2 FQNEAQ (reference sequence). This CDR3 is built from 18 residues. Trimming took 0 bases from V and 4 from J; bases not matched to a gene: 9. This CDR3 is CASSLAPGQGPLNEKLFF. As DNA, the CDR3 is TGTGCCAGCAGCTTAGCTCCGGGACAGGGTCCCCTTAATGAAAAACTGTTTTTT.

This sequence joins TRBV6-5 and TRBJ2-3; D is perhaps TRBD2 (6 bases). The CDR3 length is 15 residues. Germline V gives CDR1 MNHEY, CDR2 SVGAGI. The V end lost 4 bases, the J end lost 4 bases, and 15 bases lay between the germline ends. CDR3: CASSFSGYNADTQYF. The CDR3 coding sequence is TGTGCCAGCAGTTTTAGCGGTTACAATGCAGATACGCAGTATTTT.

The gene calls are TRBV18 and TRBJ1-1; 8 nucleotides agree with TRBD1. The germline V gene encodes CDR1 KGHSH and CDR2 LQKENI. The junction had 4 bases not matched to a gene; V was cut back by 6 bases and J by 4 bases. The CDR3 length is 13 residues. The CDR3 DNA reads TGTGCCAGCTCTCCAACAGGGGGCACTGAAGCTTTCTTT. It encodes CASSPTGGTEAFF.

This rearrangement joins TRBV5-4 to TRBJ2-3; D perhaps matches TRBD1 (5 bases). Germline lookup yields CDR1 SGHNT and CDR2 YYREEE (reference sequence). The CDR3 runs to 16 residues. Trimming took off 3 bases at V and 2 bases at J, with 16 bases between the two ends. The DNA for the CDR3 is TGTGCCAGCAGCTCTTCGGACAAGCTAAACACAGATACGCAGTATTTT. Encoded protein: CASSSSDKLNTDTQYF. Full variable domain (remainder filled in from reference TRBV5-4 and TRBJ2-3): ETGVTQSPTHLIKTRGQQVTLRCSSQSGHNTVSWYQQALGQGPQFIFQYYREEENGRGNFPPRFSGLQFPNYSSELNVNALELDDSALYLCASSSSDKLNTDTQYFGPGTRLTVL.

The chain has TRBV5-1 and TRBJ2-1; weak D call: TRBD2 (5 bases). The CDR3 sequence is 16 residues long. Germline V lookup: CDR1 SGHRS, CDR2 YFSETQ. V shed 2 bases and J shed 8 bases, with 20 bases lying between them. Written as DNA, the CDR3 is TGCGCCAGCAGCTTAATTACGGCGCAGCGGAGTGATGAGCAGTTCTTC. Translating gives CASSLITAQRSDEQFF.

V and J are TRBV28 and TRBJ2-7; a possible D gene is TRBD1 (6 bases). CDR3 length: 13 amino acids. Trimming took 5 bases from V and 3 from J, leaving 11 bases between them. Per germline, CDR1 MDHEN and CDR2 SYDVKM. CDR3 protein: CASSAGTIYEQYF. The CDR3 nucleotides read TGTGCCAGCAGTGCCGGGACAATCTACGAGCAGTACTTC.

This clone showed up just once. The rearrangement uses TRBV27 and TRBJ1-4; D gene ambiguous. V shed 5 bases and J shed 6 bases, with 16 bases lying between them. Germline V gives CDR1 MNHEY, CDR2 SMNVEV (reference sequence). The CDR3 has 15 residues. The CDR3 DNA reads TGTGCCAGCAGTCCTCGAGTAGCCTCGGATGAAAAACTGTTTTTT. Translating it yields CASSPRVASDEKLFF. The whole variable domain, filled in from reference TRBV27 and TRBJ1-4, reads EAQVTQNPRYLITVTGKKLTVTCSQNMNHEYMSWYRQDPGLGLRQIYYSMNVEVTDKGDVPEGYKVSRKEKRNFPLILESPSPNQTSLYFCASSPRVASDEKLFFGSGTQLSVL.

The genes are TRBV19 and TRBJ1-5, with 7 bases fitting TRBD1. From germline, CDR1 is LNHDA and CDR2 SQIVND (reference sequence). This CDR3 is 19 amino acids long. The J segment lost 0 bases and the V segment lost 5 bases, leaving 16 bases of the junction unmatched. The CDR3 nucleotides are TGTGCCAGTAGTCCCCGGGGAGGGGGCTTCATTAATAGCAATCAGCCCCAGCATTTT. Translated, it gives CASSPRGGGFINSNQPQHF.

A few counts support this clone. V is TRBV27 and J is TRBJ1-5; D ambiguous. This CDR3 region has 12 residues. Germline V gene data show CDR1 as MNHEY and CDR2 as SMNVEV (reference sequence). V shed 6 bases and J shed 2 bases, with 5 bases lying between them. CDR3 coding DNA: TGTGCCAGCAGGGTGGGCAATCAGCCCCAGCATTTT. Its protein product is CASRVGNQPQHF.

The chain carries TRBV2 and TRBJ1-2, with D possibly matching TRBD1 (5 bases). CDR1 is SNHLY and CDR2 is FYNNEI in the germline V gene. V was shortened by 2 bases and J by 4 bases, with 14 bases between the two germline ends. CDR3 length equals 15 residues. CDR3 amino acids: CASSELTGTAYGYTF. The CDR3 DNA reads TGTGCCAGCAGTGAACTAACTGGGACCGCCTATGGCTACACCTTC.

The genes are TRBV11-3 and TRBJ2-1, with TRBD2 as a possible D gene (5 bases). The V end was cut by 5 bases, the J end by 4 bases, with 18 bases between. The CDR3 spans 16 residues. Germline values: CDR1 SGHNT, CDR2 YENEEA. This CDR3 reads CASSPHSGGRYNEQFF. CDR3 nucleotide sequence: TGTGCCAGCAGCCCTCACTCAGGCGGGCGGTACAATGAGCAGTTCTTC.

The genes are TRBV15 and TRBJ2-3; no definite D call. Germline lookup yields CDR1 LNHNV and CDR2 YYDKDF (reference sequence). The CDR3 runs to 16 residues. The germline V and J ends were trimmed by 5 bases and 0 bases, with 15 bases remaining between them. CDR3 sequence (DNA): TGTGCCACCAGCTTACCACAAAGATCTAGCACAGATACGCAGTATTTT. As protein: CATSLPQRSSTDTQYF.